This T cell receptor beta chain was sequenced during a study of blood T cell repertoires in COVID-19 (dated by TCRdb to about 2020). In the study overall: Samples from collaborators originated in the United States, Italy and Spain and spanned both the acute and convalescent phases of COVID-19. The material from the prospective study consisted of cDNA or gDNA derived from T cells, B-cell-depleted T cells, or PBMCs. Subjects who had been exposed to COVID-19, were actively infected with it, or had recovered from it provided the deeply sampled blood TCRbeta repertoires that made up the dataset. The repertoires were released in a freely available public database meant as a resource for research on the immune response to SARS-CoV-2. Samples came from the ongoing ImmuneRACE study (first 160 participants) plus 1,254 subjects from 6 global collaborators. The sample metadata nearly always contained a de-identified subject ID, COVID-19 status, age in years and sex. Where available, HLA class I and class II types were taken from metadata supplied by the sample provider and were not determined by assay-based typing. General conclusions and limits of the study: The quantity of clinical and demographic metadata differed by source and by participant and was supplied without curation.

As to this clone: The target of this receptor is not known. No qualities accompany the bases; no much larger clone lies one base away.

CDR1 MDHEN and CDR2 SYDVKM were looked up in the germline V gene. A distance of 9 bases separates the germline ends of V and J, which lose 2 bases and 4 bases respectively. The CDR3 starts with the cysteine, ends with the phenylalanine, and has 14 residues. The DNA shown is the 42-base CDR3, in frame from base 1. TCRbeta CDR3 regions were amplified from genomic DNA using the immunoSEQ Assay, a bias-controlled multiplex PCR. In the authors' own workflow: The number of nucleated cells in each sample was estimated from the amplification of reference gene primers within the assay. To quantify the absolute abundance of each unique TCRbeta CDR3 rearrangement, sequence reads were collapsed and filtered. Productive Simpson clonality was computed per sample as the square root of Simpson's diversity index over productive rearrangements. The table was pulled from immuneACCESS by TCRdb, which kept in-frame rearrangements only. Such tables lose some clones; where checked, under half of the loss comes from unresolved V genes, and the rest has no known cause. The V and J calls and clone size are taken from that table; D and trimming were inferred from the DNA. The table for this sample lists some 97,000 clones; over 85% of them were counted only once. Clones ranked in the top ten supply approximately 5.1% of the sample.

Collaborating institutions collected whole blood in K2EDTA tubes following their own protocols. For TCRbeta analysis, collaborator samples were shipped as frozen whole blood, as isolated PBMCs, or as DNA extracted from either sample type. The V and J segments used are TRBV28 and TRBJ1-3, with the D gene not clear enough to name. This TCR was recovered from a man aged 65-85 years with acute or convalescent COVID-19. The material sequenced was peripheral blood. The DNA reads TGTGCCAGCAGTTTAGCCGGGTCGGGAAACACCATATATTTT. Its protein is CASSLAGSGNTIYF.